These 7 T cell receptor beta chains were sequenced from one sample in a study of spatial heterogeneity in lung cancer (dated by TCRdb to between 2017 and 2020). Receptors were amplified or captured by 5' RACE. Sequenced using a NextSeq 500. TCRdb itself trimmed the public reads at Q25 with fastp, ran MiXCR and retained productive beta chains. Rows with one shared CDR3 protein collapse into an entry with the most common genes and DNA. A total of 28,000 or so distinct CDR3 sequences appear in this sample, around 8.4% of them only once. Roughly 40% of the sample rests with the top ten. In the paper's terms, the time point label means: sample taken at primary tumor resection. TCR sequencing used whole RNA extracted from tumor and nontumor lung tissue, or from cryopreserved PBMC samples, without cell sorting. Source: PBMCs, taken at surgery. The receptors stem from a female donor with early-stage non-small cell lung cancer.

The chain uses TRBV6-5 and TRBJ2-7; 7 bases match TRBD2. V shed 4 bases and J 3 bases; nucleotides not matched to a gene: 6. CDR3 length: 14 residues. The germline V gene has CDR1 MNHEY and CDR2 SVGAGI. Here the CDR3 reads CASSSRTSIYEQYF. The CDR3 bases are TGTGCCAGCAGTTCCCGGACTAGTATCTACGAGCAGTACTTC.

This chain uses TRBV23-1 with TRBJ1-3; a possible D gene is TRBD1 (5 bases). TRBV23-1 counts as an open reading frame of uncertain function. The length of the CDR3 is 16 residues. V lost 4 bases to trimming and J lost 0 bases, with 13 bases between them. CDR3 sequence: CASSRGRPSSGNTIYF. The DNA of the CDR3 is TGCGCCAGCAGTCGGGGCAGGCCGAGCTCTGGAAACACCATATATTTT.

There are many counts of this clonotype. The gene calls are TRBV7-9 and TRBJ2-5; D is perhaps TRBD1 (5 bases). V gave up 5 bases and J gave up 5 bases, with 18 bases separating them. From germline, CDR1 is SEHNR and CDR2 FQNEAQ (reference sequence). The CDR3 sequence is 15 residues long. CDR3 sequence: CASSRKEPRQETQYF. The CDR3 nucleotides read TGTGCCAGCAGCCGGAAAGAACCTAGACAGGAGACCCAGTACTTC.

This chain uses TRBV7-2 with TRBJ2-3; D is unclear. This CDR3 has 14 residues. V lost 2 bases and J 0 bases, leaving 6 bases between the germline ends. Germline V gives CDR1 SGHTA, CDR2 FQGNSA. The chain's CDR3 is CASSLSTSTDTQYF. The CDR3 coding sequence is TGTGCCAGCAGCTTAAGTACTAGCACAGATACGCAGTATTTT.

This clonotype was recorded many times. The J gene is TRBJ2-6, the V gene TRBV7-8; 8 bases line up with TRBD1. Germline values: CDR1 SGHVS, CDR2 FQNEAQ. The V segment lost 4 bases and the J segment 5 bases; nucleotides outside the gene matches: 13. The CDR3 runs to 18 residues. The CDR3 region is CASSSVRTGLRRANVLTF. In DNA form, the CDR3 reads TGTGCCAGCAGCTCAGTCCGGACAGGGCTAAGGAGGGCCAACGTCCTGACTTTC.

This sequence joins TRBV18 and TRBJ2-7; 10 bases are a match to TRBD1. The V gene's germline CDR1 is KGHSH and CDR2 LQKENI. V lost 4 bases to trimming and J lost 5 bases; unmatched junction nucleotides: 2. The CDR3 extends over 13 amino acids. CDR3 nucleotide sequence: TGTGCCAGCTCACAGGGGACAGGGGACGAGCAGTACGTC. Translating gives CASSQGTGDEQYV.

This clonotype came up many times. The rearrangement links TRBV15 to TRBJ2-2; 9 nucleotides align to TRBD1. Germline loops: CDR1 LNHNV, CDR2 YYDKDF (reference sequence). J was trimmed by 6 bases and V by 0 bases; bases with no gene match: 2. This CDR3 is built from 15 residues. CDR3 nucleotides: TGTGCCACCAGCAGAGACCGACAGGGGGCCGGGGAGCTGTTTTTT. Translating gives CATSRDRQGAGELFF.